Listed here are 14 T cell receptor beta chains from one sample, sequenced in a study of cytomegalovirus exposure and HLA in healthy donors (dated by TCRdb to 2017 to 2019). The library relied on the immunoSEQ multiplex PCR assay. The multiplex PCR relied on a mix of 60 forward primers for TCR Vbeta segments and 13 reverse primers for TCR Jbeta segments. As stored in TCRdb, this immuneACCESS dataset retains in-frame rearrangements with V and J assigned. A fraction of the clones does not appear; measured against another copy, unresolved V genes explain less than half of the discrepancy, and the remainder lacks a known reason. The sample contains roughly 190,000 clones, approximately 83% of them found a single time. The leading ten clones occupy more than 8.5% of the sample. Sequencing input: PBMCs. The receptor source for this set is a woman aged 45-65 years in good health and CMV-seropositive.

This clone was recorded only once. The J gene is TRBJ2-3, the V gene TRBV5-1, with TRBD1 matching over 8 bases. The trim removed 9 bases at V and 2 bases at J, leaving 8 bases unmatched. CDR3 size: 14 residues. Germline V gives CDR1 SGHRS, CDR2 YFSETQ. In DNA, the CDR3 is TGCGCCACTTCTGGACAGGGCTTCACAGATACGCAGTATTTT. As protein: CATSGQGFTDTQYF.

The sample holds one count of this clone. V is TRBV11-2 and J is TRBJ2-5; 14 positions agree with TRBD2. Trimming at V came to 3 bases and at J to 2 bases, leaving 2 bases not matched to a gene. Per the germline V gene, CDR1 is SGHAT and CDR2 is FQNNGV. This CDR3 comprises 16 residues. In DNA, the CDR3 is TGTGCCAGCAGCTTGGGACTAGCGGGGGAGCAAGAGACCCAGTACTTC. Protein sequence: CASSLGLAGEQETQYF. Full variable domain (rest looked up from reference TRBV11-2 and TRBJ2-5): EAGVAQSPRYKIIEKRQSVAFWCNPISGHATLYWYQQILGQGPKLLIQFQNNGVVDDSQLPKDRFSAERLKGVDSTLKIQPAKLEDSAVYLCASSLGLAGEQETQYFGPGTRLLVL.

The gene calls are TRBV4-2 and TRBJ1-1, with TRBD1 matching 7 bases. CDR1 and CDR2 (germline): LGHNA, YNFKEQ. The CDR3 loop spans 17 amino acids. V lost 1 base, J lost 4 bases, and 12 bases stayed unmatched. The CDR3 DNA is TGTGCCAGCAGCCAAGCCCTTGGTGCAGGGGGTAGCACTGAAGCTTTCTTT. It is translated as CASSQALGAGGSTEAFF.

In DNA form, the CDR3 reads TGTGCCAGCAGCCCCTGGACAGGGCAAGAGACCCAGTACTTC. Amino acids: CASSPWTGQETQYF. The chain recombines TRBV5-4 with TRBJ2-5; 8 nucleotides align to TRBD1. The CDR3 covers 14 residues. Germline assignment: CDR1 SGHNT and CDR2 YYREEE (reference sequence). Trimming at V came to 4 bases and at J to 2 bases, leaving 4 bases not matched to a gene.

The V gene is TRBV19, the J gene TRBJ1-2, with a possible D match to TRBD1 (5 bases). V was clipped by 0 bases and J by 5 bases, with 13 bases between them. The CDR3 is 15 residues long. CDR1 is LNHDA and CDR2 is SQIVND in the germline V gene (reference sequence). The CDR3: CASSIDHQGFYGYTF. The CDR3 DNA reads as TGTGCCAGTAGTATAGATCATCAGGGTTTTTATGGCTACACCTTC.

The chain is built from TRBV30 and TRBJ1-5, with D maybe TRBD1 (6 bases). The ends were cut back, 0 bases at V and 5 bases at J, with 14 bases in the middle. The germline CDR1 and CDR2 sequences are GTSNPN and SVGIG (reference sequence). This CDR3 contains 15 residues. CDR3 sequence reads: CAWSVGNRVDQPQHF. DNA for the CDR3: TGTGCCTGGAGTGTAGGCAACAGGGTGGATCAGCCCCAGCATTTT.

The gene calls are TRBV7-2 and TRBJ2-5; 13 nucleotides agree with TRBD2. The trim removed 5 bases at V and 11 bases at J, leaving 11 bases unmatched. Per germline, CDR1 SGHTA and CDR2 FQGNSA. The CDR3 length is 15 residues. CDR3 in DNA: TGTGCCAGCAGCCCTATGGGACTAGCGGGGCAGGAGCAGTACTTC. As protein: CASSPMGLAGQEQYF.

The chain employs TRBV19 and TRBJ2-5; TRBD2 matches at 7 bases. The V gene end was trimmed by 1 base and the J gene end by 5 bases; junction bases not matched to a gene: 10. The CDR3 runs 16 residues. The germline V gene has CDR1 LNHDA and CDR2 SQIVND (reference sequence). Here the CDR3 reads CASSIGGEGSAETQYF. DNA for the CDR3: TGTGCCAGTAGTATAGGCGGGGAGGGGTCGGCGGAGACCCAGTACTTC.

This chain links TRBV27 with TRBJ2-7, with TRBD2 as a possible D gene (5 bases). V was pared by 6 bases and J by 6 bases, with 21 bases between. Germline V gene lookup returns CDR1 MNHEY and CDR2 SMNVEV (reference sequence). The CDR3 totals 15 residues. In nucleotides, the CDR3 is TGTGCCAGCAGGTCCGGAACACGGAAGCGGCGCGAGCAGTACTTC. This translates into CASRSGTRKRREQYF.

The rearrangement links TRBV11-3 to TRBJ1-6; 10 bases fit TRBD1. Losses at the gene ends were 1 base for V and 9 bases for J; bases not matched to a gene: 3. CDR1 is SGHNT and CDR2 is YENEEA in the germline V gene. CDR3 length equals 15 residues. CDR3 DNA sequence: TGTGCCAGCAGCTTAGGAGGGACAGGGGTTTCACCCCTCCACTTT. Amino acid sequence: CASSLGGTGVSPLHF.

The DNA for the CDR3 is TGCGCCAGCAGATCCGGGACAGACTATGGCTACACCTTC. Protein: CASRSGTDYGYTF. The chain employs TRBV5-1 and TRBJ1-2; 7 bases are shared with TRBD1. V gave up 5 bases and J gave up 3 bases; unmatched junction bases: 4. This CDR3 contains 13 residues. Germline V gene lookup returns CDR1 SGHRS and CDR2 YFSETQ.

This clone appeared a few times. The chain links TRBV18 to TRBJ1-4; no firm D call. This CDR3 spans 11 amino acids. The V gene lost 3 bases and the J gene lost 8 bases, with 4 bases spanning the gap. Germline V gene lookup returns CDR1 KGHSH and CDR2 LQKENI. The CDR3 is CASSPQEKLFF. The CDR3 bases are TGTGCCAGCTCACCCCAAGAAAAACTGTTTTTT. Supplemented by reference TRBV18 and TRBJ1-4, the full variable domain reads NAGVMQNPRHLVRRRGQEARLRCSPMKGHSHVYWYRQLPEEGLKFMVYLQKENIIDESGMPKERFSAEFPKEGPSILRIQQVVRGDSAAYFCASSPQEKLFFGSGTQLSVL.

The V and J genes are TRBV6-5 and TRBJ1-2; maybe TRBD1 (6 bases). CDR1 MNHEY and CDR2 SVGAGI come from the germline V gene. Deletions cut 6 bases from V and 0 bases from J, with 14 bases between. CDR3 length equals 15 residues. CDR3 amino acids: CASRGALHANYGYTF. For the CDR3, the DNA is TGTGCCAGCAGGGGGGCTCTCCATGCTAACTATGGCTACACCTTC.

The genes are TRBV19 and TRBJ2-5; perhaps TRBD2 as D (6 bases). In germline, CDR1 is LNHDA, CDR2 SQIVND (reference sequence). Trimming cost V 1 base and J 7 bases, with 10 bases left between them. There are 13 residues in the CDR3. This CDR3 is CASSIALGGTQYF. In DNA form, the CDR3 reads TGTGCCAGTAGTATAGCCTTGGGAGGGACCCAGTACTTC.